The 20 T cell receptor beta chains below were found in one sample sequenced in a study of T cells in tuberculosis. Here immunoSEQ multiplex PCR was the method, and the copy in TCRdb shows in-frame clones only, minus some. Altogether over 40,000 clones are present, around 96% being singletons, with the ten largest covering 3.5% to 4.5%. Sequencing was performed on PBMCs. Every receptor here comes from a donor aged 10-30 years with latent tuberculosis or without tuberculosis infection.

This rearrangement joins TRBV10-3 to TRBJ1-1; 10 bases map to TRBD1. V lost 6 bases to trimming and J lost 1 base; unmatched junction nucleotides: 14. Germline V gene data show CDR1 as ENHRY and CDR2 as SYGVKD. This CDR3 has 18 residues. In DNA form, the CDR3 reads TGTGCCATCAGGACAATTCCGGGACAGGGGTCGGGGAACACTGAAGCTTTCTTT. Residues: CAIRTIPGQGSGNTEAFF.

CDR3 in amino acids: CASSYDWRQSYGYTF. In DNA, the CDR3 is TGTGCCAGCAGTTATGATTGGAGACAGAGCTATGGCTACACCTTC. The chain recombines TRBV27 with TRBJ1-2; D perhaps matches TRBD1 (5 bases). The germline V gene has CDR1 MNHEY and CDR2 SMNVEV (reference sequence). The CDR3 has 15 residues. V shed 4 bases and J shed 4 bases, with 16 bases lying between them.

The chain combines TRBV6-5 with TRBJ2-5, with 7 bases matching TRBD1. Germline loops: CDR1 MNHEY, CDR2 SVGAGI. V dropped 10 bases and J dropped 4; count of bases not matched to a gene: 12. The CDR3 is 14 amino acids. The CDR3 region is CATKGDRVSETQYF. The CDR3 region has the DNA TGTGCCACGAAGGGCGACAGGGTATCAGAGACCCAGTACTTC.

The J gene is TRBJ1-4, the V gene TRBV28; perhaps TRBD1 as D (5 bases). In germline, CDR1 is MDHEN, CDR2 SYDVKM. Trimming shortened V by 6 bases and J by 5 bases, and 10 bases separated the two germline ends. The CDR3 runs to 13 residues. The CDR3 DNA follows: TGTGCCAGCAGGGCAGGGAACAATGAAAAACTGTTTTTT. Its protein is CASRAGNNEKLFF.

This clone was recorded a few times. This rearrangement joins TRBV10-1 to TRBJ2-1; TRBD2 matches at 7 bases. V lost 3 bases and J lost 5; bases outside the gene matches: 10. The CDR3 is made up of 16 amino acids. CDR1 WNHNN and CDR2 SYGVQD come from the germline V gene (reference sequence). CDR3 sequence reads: CASSDSLAVLDNEQFF. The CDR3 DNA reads TGCGCCAGCAGTGACTCTCTAGCGGTTTTGGACAATGAGCAGTTCTTC.

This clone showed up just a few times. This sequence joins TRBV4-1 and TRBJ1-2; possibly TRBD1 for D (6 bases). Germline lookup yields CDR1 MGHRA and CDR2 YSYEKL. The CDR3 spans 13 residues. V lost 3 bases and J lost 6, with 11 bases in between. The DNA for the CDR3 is TGCGCCAGCAGCCATACAGGGTTGGATGGCTACACCTTC. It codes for CASSHTGLDGYTF.

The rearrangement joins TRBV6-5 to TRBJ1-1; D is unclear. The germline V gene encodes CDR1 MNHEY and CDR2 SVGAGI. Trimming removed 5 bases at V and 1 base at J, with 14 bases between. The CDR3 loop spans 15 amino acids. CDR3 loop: CASSRQSAPNTEAFF. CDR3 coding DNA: TGTGCCAGCAGTCGGCAGAGCGCCCCGAACACTGAAGCTTTCTTT.

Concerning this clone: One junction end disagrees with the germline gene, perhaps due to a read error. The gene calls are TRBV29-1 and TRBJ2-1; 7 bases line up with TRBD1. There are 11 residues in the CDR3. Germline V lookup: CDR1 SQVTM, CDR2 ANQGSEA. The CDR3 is CSLDRASEQFF. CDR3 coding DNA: TGCAGCCTTGACAGGGCCAGTGAGCAGTTCTTC.

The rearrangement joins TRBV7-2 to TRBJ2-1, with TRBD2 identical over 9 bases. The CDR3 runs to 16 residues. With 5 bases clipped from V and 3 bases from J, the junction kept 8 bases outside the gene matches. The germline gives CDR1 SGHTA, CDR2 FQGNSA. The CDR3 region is CASSPLPSGDYNEQFF. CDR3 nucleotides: TGTGCCAGCAGCCCCCTGCCTAGCGGGGACTACAATGAGCAGTTCTTC.

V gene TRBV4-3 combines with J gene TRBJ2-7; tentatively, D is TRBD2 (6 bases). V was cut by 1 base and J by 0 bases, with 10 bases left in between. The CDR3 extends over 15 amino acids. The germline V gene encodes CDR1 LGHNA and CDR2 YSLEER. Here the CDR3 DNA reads TGCGCCAGCAGCCAAGGGAGGGCCAACTCCTACGAGCAGTACTTC. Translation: CASSQGRANSYEQYF.

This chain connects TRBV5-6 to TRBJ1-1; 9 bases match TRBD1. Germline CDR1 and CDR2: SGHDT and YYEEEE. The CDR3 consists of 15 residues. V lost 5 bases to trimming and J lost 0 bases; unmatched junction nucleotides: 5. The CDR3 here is CASRRDRVMNTEAFF. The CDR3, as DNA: TGTGCCAGCAGACGGGACAGGGTAATGAACACTGAAGCTTTCTTT. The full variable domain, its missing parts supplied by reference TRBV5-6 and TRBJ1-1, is DAGVTQSPTHLIKTRGQQVTLRCSPKSGHDTVSWYQQALGQGPQFIFQYYEEEERQRGNFPDRFSGHQFPNYSSELNVNALLLGDSALYLCASRRDRVMNTEAFFGQGTRLTVV.

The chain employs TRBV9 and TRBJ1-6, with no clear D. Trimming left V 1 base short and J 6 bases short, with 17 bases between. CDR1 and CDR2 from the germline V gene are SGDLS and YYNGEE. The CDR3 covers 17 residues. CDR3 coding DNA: TGTGCCAGCAGCGTAAATGCAGGCTATACCCCTAATTCACCCCTCCACTTT. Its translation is CASSVNAGYTPNSPLHF. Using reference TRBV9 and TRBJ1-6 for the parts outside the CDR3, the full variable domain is DSGVTQTPKHLITATGQRVTLRCSPRSGDLSVYWYQQSLDQGLQFLIQYYNGEERAKGNILERFSAQQFPDLHSELNLSSLELGDSALYFCASSVNAGYTPNSPLHFGNGTRLTVT.

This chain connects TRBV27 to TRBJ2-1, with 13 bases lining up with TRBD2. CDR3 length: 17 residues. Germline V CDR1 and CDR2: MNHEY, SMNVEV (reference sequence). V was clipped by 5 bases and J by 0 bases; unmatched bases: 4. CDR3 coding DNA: TGTGCCAGCAGTACCACTAGCGGGGGGGCCTCCTACAATGAGCAGTTCTTC. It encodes CASSTTSGGASYNEQFF.

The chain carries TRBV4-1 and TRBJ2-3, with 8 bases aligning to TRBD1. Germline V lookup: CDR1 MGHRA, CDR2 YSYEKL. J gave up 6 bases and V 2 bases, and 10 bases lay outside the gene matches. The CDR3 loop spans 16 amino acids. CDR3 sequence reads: CASSQPDRGRADTQYF. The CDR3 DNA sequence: TGCGCCAGCAGCCAACCCGACAGGGGAAGGGCGGATACGCAGTATTTT.

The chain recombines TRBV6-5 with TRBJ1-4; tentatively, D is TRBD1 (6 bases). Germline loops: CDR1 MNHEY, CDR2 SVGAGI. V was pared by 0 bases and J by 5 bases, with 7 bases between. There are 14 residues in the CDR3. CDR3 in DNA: TGTGCCAGCAGTTACTCTAGGGGGAATGAAAAACTGTTTTTT. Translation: CASSYSRGNEKLFF.

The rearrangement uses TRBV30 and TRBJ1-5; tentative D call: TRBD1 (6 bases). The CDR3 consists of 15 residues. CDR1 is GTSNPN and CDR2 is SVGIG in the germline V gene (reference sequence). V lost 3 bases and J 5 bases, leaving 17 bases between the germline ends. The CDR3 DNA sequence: TGTGCCTGGAGCTTAACAGGGAAGGGGGATCAGCCCCAGCATTTT. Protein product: CAWSLTGKGDQPQHF.

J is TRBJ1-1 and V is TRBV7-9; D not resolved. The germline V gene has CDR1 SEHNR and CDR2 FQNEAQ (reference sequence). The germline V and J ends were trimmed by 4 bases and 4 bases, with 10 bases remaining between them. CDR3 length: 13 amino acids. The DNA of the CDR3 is TGTGCCAGCAGCTCGTTCTTGGCCACTGAAGCTTTCTTT. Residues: CASSSFLATEAFF.

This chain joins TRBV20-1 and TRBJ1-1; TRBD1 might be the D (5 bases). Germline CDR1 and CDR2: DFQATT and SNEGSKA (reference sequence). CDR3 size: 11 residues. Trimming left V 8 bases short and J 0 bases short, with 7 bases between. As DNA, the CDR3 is TGCAGTTGGGGGGTGAACACTGAAGCTTTCTTT. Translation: CSWGVNTEAFF.

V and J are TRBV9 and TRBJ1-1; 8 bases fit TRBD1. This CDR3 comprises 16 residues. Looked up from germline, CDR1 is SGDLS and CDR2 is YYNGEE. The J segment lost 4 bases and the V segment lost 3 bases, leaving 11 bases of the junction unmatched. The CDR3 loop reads CASSAAPQGAGTEAFF. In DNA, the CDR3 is TGTGCCAGCAGCGCGGCGCCTCAGGGGGCGGGCACTGAAGCTTTCTTT.

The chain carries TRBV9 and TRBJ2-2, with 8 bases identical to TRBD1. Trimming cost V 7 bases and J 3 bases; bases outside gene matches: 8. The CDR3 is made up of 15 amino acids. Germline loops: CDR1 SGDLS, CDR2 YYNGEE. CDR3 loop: CASAPGTGDTGELFF. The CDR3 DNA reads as TGTGCCAGCGCCCCTGGGACAGGCGACACCGGGGAGCTGTTTTTT.